This T cell receptor beta chain was found in a study of cytomegalovirus exposure and HLA in healthy donors. Assay used: immunoSEQ multiplex PCR; TCRdb lists only in-frame clones, some missing. The sample holds some 110,000 clones, approximately 94% seen once. This CDR3 region has 17 residues. CDR1 SGHNT and CDR2 YYREEE come from the germline V gene (reference sequence). The trim removed 2 bases at V and 2 bases at J, leaving 9 bases unmatched. The receptor was derived from a woman in her late teens or twenties in good health and CMV-seronegative. The chain couples TRBV5-4 to TRBJ2-2; 7 nucleotides match TRBD2. Material for sequencing was PBMCs. The CDR3 DNA sequence: TGTGCCAGCAGCTTTCCTGGGAGGGAGGACAACACCGGGGAGCTGTTTTTT. It yields the protein CASSFPGREDNTGELFF.